Each of the 20 T cell receptor delta chains below was sequenced from the same sample in a study of human gamma delta and Vdelta1 T cells. TCRdb re-called the PCR reads via CATT. Among roughly 13,000 delta-chain clones listed, roughly 50% were seen once. These TCRs' antigens remain unknown. The specimen was Vdelta1 gamma-delta T cells from blood grown in culture (DOT cells). The receptors come from a human donor in good health.

This chain links TRDV1 with TRDJ1; 12 nucleotides match TRDD3. Per germline, CDR1 TSWWSYY and CDR2 QGS. The CDR3 covers 19 residues. The ends lost 4 bases at V and 3 bases at J; junction bases unmatched: 15. The CDR3 spells CALGVRLPTGGYTPDKLIF. The CDR3 bases are TGTGCTCTTGGGGTCCGCCTTCCTACTGGGGGATACACCCCCGATAAACTCATCTTT.

The rearrangement links TRDV1 to TRDJ1; D is possibly TRDD2 (5 bases). V lost 3 bases to trimming and J lost 5 bases, with 13 bases between them. Per germline, CDR1 TSWWSYY and CDR2 QGS. This CDR3 region has 14 residues. CDR3 sequence reads: CALGDFRGPDKLIF. CDR3 sequence (DNA): TGTGCTCTTGGGGACTTCCGTGGGCCTGATAAACTCATCTTT.

The V call is TRDV1, the J call TRDJ1; no reliable D call. The CDR3 spans 16 residues. V dropped 4 bases and J dropped 0 bases, with 15 bases sitting between them. The germline V gene has CDR1 TSWWSYY and CDR2 QGS. The CDR3 region has the DNA TGTGCTCTTGGGGCTCCCAAGCCCCCCTACACCGATAAACTCATCTTT. Protein sequence: CALGAPKPPYTDKLIF.

The chain employs TRDV1 and TRDJ1; 8 bases agree with TRDD3. V was clipped by 2 bases and J by 0 bases; unmatched bases: 26. Germline CDR1 TSWWSYY, CDR2 QGS. The CDR3 sequence is 23 residues long. The CDR3 protein is CALGEVGPYESHTGGSYTDKLIF. The CDR3 region has the DNA TGTGCTCTTGGGGAAGTAGGGCCCTACGAGTCTCATACTGGGGGTTCCTACACCGATAAACTCATCTTT.

The chain couples TRDV1 to TRDJ1; perhaps TRDD3 as D (6 bases). The CDR3 runs 15 residues. V was pared by 1 base and J by 2 bases, with 11 bases between. Germline V gives CDR1 TSWWSYY, CDR2 QGS. CDR3 sequence (DNA): TGTGCTCTTGGGGAACGGGGGACGGAAACCGATAAACTCATCTTT. It specifies CALGERGTETDKLIF.

This clone has more than one count but fewer than ten. The V call is TRDV1, the J call TRDJ1; 8 bases agree with TRDD3. Losses at the gene ends were 2 bases for V and 3 bases for J; bases not matched to a gene: 23. This CDR3 region has 21 residues. The germline V gene encodes CDR1 TSWWSYY and CDR2 QGS. DNA of the CDR3: TGTGCTCTTGGGGAAATAGAGGCCTCGTTCAACTGGGGGCCTCAACCCGATAAACTCATCTTT. Protein sequence: CALGEIEASFNWGPQPDKLIF.

This clone is medium-sized (0.01 to 0.1%) in the sample. The sample carries other DNA sequences with the same CDR3. The gene calls are TRDV1 and TRDJ1; D call uncertain. The V gene lost 0 bases and the J gene lost 0 bases, with 11 bases spanning the gap. Looked up from germline, CDR1 is TSWWSYY and CDR2 is QGS. CDR3 length: 16 amino acids. The CDR3, as DNA: TGTGCTCTTGGGGAACTCCCCCCTGACGACACCGATAAACTCATCTTT. As protein: CALGELPPDDTDKLIF.

The chain recombines TRDV1 with TRDJ1, with 8 bases aligning to TRDD3. CDR1 is TSWWSYY and CDR2 is QGS in the germline V gene. Trimming took 1 base from V and 0 from J; bases not matched to a gene: 19. The CDR3 has 21 amino acids. Here the CDR3 DNA reads TGTGCTCTTGGGGAACCCGGCCGGTCCTACGGAACTGGGGGGCACACCGATAAACTCATCTTT. Translated: CALGEPGRSYGTGGHTDKLIF.

This clone is labeled large (0.1 to 1%). The chain recombines TRDV1 with TRDJ1; TRDD3 matches at 9 bases. The CDR3 consists of 21 residues. With V trimmed by 1 base and J by 0 bases, 18 bases remained unmatched. Looked up from germline, CDR1 is TSWWSYY and CDR2 is QGS. The CDR3 is CALGEPGLGWGIPCNTDKLIF. The DNA for the CDR3 is TGTGCTCTTGGGGAACCCGGTCTGGGCTGGGGGATTCCTTGTAACACCGATAAACTCATCTTT.

This clone has a handful of counts. The chain links TRDV1 to TRDJ3; 7 nucleotides match TRDD3. Germline CDR1 and CDR2: TSWWSYY and QGS. This CDR3 spans 25 amino acids. Trimming cost V 1 base and J 0 bases; bases outside gene matches: 24. This chain's CDR3 is CALGERAASKQGGIQSSWDTRQMFF. As DNA, the CDR3 is TGTGCTCTTGGGGAACGCGCAGCTTCCAAGCAAGGGGGGATTCAAAGCTCCTGGGACACCCGACAGATGTTTTTC.

The chain recombines TRDV1 with TRDJ1; 7 bases align to TRDD2. Germline V gene data show CDR1 as TSWWSYY and CDR2 as QGS. This CDR3 has 21 residues. After removal of 3 bases from V and 7 bases from J, the junction contained 29 bases not matched to a gene. CDR3 nucleotide sequence: TGTGCTCTTGGGGACCTTTTCCTACGGTCCACACCAAGCACGCCGCGAGGTAAACTCATCTTT. Translation gives CALGDLFLRSTPSTPRGKLIF.

This clone occurred a few times. The chain joins TRDV1 to TRDJ1; TRDD3 aligns across 12 bases. This CDR3 has 27 amino acids. J gave up 0 bases and V 3 bases, and 35 bases lay outside the gene matches. Germline V gene lookup returns CDR1 TSWWSYY and CDR2 QGS. The CDR3 nucleotides read TGTGCTCTTGGGGACCCAAAATCGCCTTCCTACTGGCTGGGGGATACGACTGGGCCCCGCAACACCGATAAACTCATCTTT. Its translation is CALGDPKSPSYWLGDTTGPRNTDKLIF.

In its sample, this clone ranks as medium-sized (0.01 to 0.1%). This chain joins TRDV1 and TRDJ1; tentative D call: TRDD3 (5 bases). Germline loops: CDR1 TSWWSYY, CDR2 QGS. The ends were cut back, 5 bases at V and 2 bases at J, with 24 bases in the middle. This CDR3 region has 18 residues. Written as DNA, the CDR3 is TGTGCTCTTGGGCAAAAACACGGGGGCTACGCGAGGACCGATAAACTCATCTTT. Translating it yields CALGQKHGGYARTDKLIF.

A few counts support this clone. The V and J genes are TRDV1 and TRDJ1; 8 bases align to TRDD3. Trimming took 0 bases from V and 1 from J; bases not matched to a gene: 25. CDR1 and CDR2 (germline): TSWWSYY, QGS. CDR3 length equals 23 residues. This CDR3 reads CALGELRVLPVLGAYALTDKLIF. CDR3 in DNA: TGTGCTCTTGGGGAACTAAGAGTCCTACCCGTACTGGGGGCCTATGCTCTCACCGATAAACTCATCTTT.

The gene calls are TRDV1 and TRDJ1, with TRDD3 identical over 9 bases. The CDR3 runs to 23 residues. V gave up 1 base and J gave up 0 bases; unmatched junction bases: 24. Looked up from germline, CDR1 is TSWWSYY and CDR2 is QGS. CDR3 loop: CALGEPGVPPLLGDIGDTDKLIF. CDR3 nucleotides: TGTGCTCTTGGGGAACCCGGGGTCCCGCCCCTACTGGGGGACATCGGTGACACCGATAAACTCATCTTT.

This clone was seen only a few times. The genes are TRDV1 and TRDJ1, with 10 bases identical to TRDD3. The J segment lost 8 bases and the V segment lost 1 base, leaving 22 bases of the junction unmatched. The CDR3 is 20 residues long. CDR1 is TSWWSYY and CDR2 is QGS in the germline V gene. The CDR3 DNA sequence: TGTGCTCTTGGGGAACGTAGGGGGGATACGCTGTCTGTGCAGGATAAAAAACTCATCTTT. It is translated as CALGERRGDTLSVQDKKLIF.

This clone was seen a single time. This CDR3 is also generated by other DNA sequences in the sample. The chain uses TRDV1 and TRDJ1; D is unclear. Trimming removed 6 bases at V and 2 bases at J, with 4 bases between. The CDR3 runs to 11 residues. Germline V lookup: CDR1 TSWWSYY, CDR2 QGS. This CDR3 is CALGRTDKLIF. The CDR3 DNA reads as TGTGCTCTTGGTCGGACCGATAAACTCATCTTT.

This clone came up a few times. This chain uses TRDV1 with TRDJ1; 8 nucleotides align to TRDD3. The CDR3 extends over 21 amino acids. CDR1 is TSWWSYY and CDR2 is QGS in the germline V gene. With 0 bases clipped from V and 3 bases from J, the junction kept 21 bases outside the gene matches. The CDR3 DNA reads TGTGCTCTTGGGGAACTCCCCGTAACTGGGGGGTACAAGCCGAGCTCCGATAAACTCATCTTT. Translating gives CALGELPVTGGYKPSSDKLIF.

The chain is built from TRDV2 and TRDJ1; no reliable D call. CDR1 and CDR2 from the germline V gene are GEAIGNYY and EKD. Trimming left V 4 bases short and J 3 bases short, with 8 bases between. The CDR3 contains 12 residues. CDR3 sequence: CACDPPPDKLIF. The CDR3 DNA follows: TGTGCCTGTGATCCGCCTCCCGATAAACTCATCTTT.

The rearrangement joins TRDV1 to TRDJ1; tentative D call: TRDD2 (6 bases). The V and J ends lost 1 base and 0 bases respectively, with 39 bases between them. This CDR3 has 25 residues. Per germline, CDR1 TSWWSYY and CDR2 QGS. CDR3 residues: CALGEPGLPRDVRITHPRYTDKLIF. CDR3 in DNA: TGTGCTCTTGGGGAACCCGGCCTTCCCCGCGATGTTAGGATAACCCACCCGAGGTACACCGATAAACTCATCTTT.